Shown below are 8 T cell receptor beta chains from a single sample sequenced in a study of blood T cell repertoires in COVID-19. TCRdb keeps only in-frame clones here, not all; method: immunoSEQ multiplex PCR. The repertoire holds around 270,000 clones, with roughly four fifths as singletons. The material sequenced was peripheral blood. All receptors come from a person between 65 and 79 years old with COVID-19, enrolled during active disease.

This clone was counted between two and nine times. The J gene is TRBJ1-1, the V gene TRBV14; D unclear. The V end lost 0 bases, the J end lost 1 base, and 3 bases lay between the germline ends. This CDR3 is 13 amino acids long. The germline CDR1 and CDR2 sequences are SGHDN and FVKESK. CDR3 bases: TGTGCCAGCAGCCAAGACTCGAACACTGAAGCTTTCTTT. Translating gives CASSQDSNTEAFF. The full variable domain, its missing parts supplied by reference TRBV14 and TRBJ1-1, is EAGVTQFPSHSVIEKGQTVTLRCDPISGHDNLYWYRRVMGKEIKFLLHFVKESKQDESGMPNNRFLAERTGGTYSTLKVQPAELEDSGVYFCASSQDSNTEAFFGQGTRLTVV.

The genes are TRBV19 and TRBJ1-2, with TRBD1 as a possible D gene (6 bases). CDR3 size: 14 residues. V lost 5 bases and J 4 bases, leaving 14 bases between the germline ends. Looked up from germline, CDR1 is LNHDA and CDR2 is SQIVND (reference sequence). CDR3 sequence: CASSPRQDRYGYTF. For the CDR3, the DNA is TGTGCCAGTAGTCCCCGACAGGACCGCTATGGCTACACCTTC.

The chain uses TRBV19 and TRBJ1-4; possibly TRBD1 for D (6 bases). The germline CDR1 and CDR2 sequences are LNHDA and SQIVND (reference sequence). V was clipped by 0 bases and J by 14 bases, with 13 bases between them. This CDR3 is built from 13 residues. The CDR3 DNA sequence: TGTGCCAGTAGTATAGATTGGGACACCTCCCTGTTTTTT. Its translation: CASSIDWDTSLFF. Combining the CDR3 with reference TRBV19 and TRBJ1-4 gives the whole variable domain DGGITQSPKYLFRKEGQNVTLSCEQNLNHDAMYWYRQDPGQGLRLIYYSQIVNDFQKGDIAEGYSVSREKKESFPLTVTSAQKNPTAFYLCASSIDWDTSLFFGSGTQLSVL.

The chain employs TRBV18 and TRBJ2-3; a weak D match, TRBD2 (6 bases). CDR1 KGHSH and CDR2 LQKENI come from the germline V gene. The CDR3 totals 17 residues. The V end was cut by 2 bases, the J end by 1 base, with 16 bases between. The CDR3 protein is CASSPFPFTGGTDTQYF. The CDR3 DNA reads TGTGCCAGCTCACCATTCCCATTCACGGGGGGCACAGATACGCAGTATTTT. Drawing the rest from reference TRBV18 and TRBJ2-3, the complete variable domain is NAGVMQNPRHLVRRRGQEARLRCSPMKGHSHVYWYRQLPEEGLKFMVYLQKENIIDESGMPKERFSAEFPKEGPSILRIQQVVRGDSAAYFCASSPFPFTGGTDTQYFGPGTRLTVL.

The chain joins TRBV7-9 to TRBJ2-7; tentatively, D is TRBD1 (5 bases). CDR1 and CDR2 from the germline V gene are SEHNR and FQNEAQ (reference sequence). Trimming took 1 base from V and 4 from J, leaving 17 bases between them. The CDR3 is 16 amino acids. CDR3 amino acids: CASSLVLQGIGYEQYF. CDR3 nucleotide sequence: TGTGCCAGCAGCTTAGTGCTCCAGGGTATTGGGTACGAGCAGTACTTC.

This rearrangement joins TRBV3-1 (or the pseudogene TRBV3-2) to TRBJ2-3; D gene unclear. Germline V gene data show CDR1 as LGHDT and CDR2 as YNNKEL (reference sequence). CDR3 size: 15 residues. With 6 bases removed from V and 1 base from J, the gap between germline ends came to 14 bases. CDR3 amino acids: CASRNREFGTDTQYF. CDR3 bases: TGTGCCAGCAGGAATAGAGAGTTTGGCACAGATACGCAGTATTTT.

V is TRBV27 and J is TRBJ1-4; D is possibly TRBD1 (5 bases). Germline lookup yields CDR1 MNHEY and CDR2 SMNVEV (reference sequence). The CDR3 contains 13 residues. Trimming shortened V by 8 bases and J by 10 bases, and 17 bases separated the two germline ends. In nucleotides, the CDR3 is TGTGCCAGCGGGAGGTGGGGGGAAGGAAAACTGTTTTTT. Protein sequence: CASGRWGEGKLFF.

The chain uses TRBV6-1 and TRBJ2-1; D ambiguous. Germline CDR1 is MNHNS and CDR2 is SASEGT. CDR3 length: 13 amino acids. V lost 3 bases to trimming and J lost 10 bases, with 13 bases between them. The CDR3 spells CASSDHRPQEQFF. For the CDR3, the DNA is TGTGCCAGCAGTGATCACAGACCCCAGGAGCAGTTCTTC.